This T cell receptor beta chain was sequenced in a study of T-cell reconstitution after alpha-beta-depleted transplantation in children. The study, taken as a whole, reports: After transplant, at about two months, alpha-beta T cells were reportedly derived from several hundred expanded graft clones.

In this sample, this clonotype turned up a few times. Its matching antigen is unknown. It was with unique molecular identifiers that the TCRbeta library was prepared. A single record per CDR3 protein comes from TCRdb applying MiXCR to the PCR reads. The sample contains more than 200,000 distinct CDR3 sequences, approximately 17% of which appear only once. Germline V gene lookup returns CDR1 SGDLS and CDR2 YYNGEE. This CDR3 has 16 amino acids. V lost 0 bases and J lost 8; bases outside the gene matches: 8. The chain couples TRBV9 to TRBJ2-1, with 10 bases identical to TRBD2. The material sequenced was PBMCs, mostly from graft donor cells, taken 360 days after TCRalphabeta/CD19-depleted stem cell transplant. The clonotype comes from a male patient aged 2-15 years who had a stem cell transplant for acute lymphoblastic leukemia, so the T cells may come from the graft donor. CDR3 region: CASSVGSSGGAYEQFF. For the CDR3, the DNA is TGTGCCAGCAGCGTAGGCTCCAGCGGGGGGGCCTATGAGCAGTTCTTC.